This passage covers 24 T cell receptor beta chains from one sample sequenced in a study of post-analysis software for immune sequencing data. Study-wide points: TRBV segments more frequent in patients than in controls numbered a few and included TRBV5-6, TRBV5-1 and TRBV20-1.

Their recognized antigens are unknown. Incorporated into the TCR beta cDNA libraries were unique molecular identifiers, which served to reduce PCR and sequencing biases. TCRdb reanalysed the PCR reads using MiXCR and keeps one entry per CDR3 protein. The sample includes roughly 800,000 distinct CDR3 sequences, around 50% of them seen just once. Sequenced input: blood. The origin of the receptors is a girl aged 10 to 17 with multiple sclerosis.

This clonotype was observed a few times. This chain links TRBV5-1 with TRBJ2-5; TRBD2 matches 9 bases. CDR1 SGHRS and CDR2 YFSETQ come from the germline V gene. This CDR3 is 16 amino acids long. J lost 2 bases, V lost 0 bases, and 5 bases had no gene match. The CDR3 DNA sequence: TGCGCCAGCAGCTTGGGGTCTAGCGGGATTCAAGAGACCCAGTACTTC. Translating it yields CASSLGSSGIQETQYF.

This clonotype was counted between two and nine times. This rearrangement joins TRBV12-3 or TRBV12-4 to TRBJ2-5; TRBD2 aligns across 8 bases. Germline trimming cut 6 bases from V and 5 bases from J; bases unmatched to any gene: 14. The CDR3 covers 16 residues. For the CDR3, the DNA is TGTGCCAGCAGGCCGGGACTAGTGGGGGGAAGGGAGACCCAGTACTTC. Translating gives CASRPGLVGGRETQYF.

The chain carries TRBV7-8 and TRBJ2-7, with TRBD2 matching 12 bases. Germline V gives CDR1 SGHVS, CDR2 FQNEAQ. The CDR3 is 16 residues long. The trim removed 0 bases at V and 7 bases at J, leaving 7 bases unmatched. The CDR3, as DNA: TGTGCCAGCAGCTTAGCCCCTAGCGGGAGGGCCCAAGAGCAGTACTTC. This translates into CASSLAPSGRAQEQYF.

Here the CDR3 DNA reads TGCAGTGCCAAGTACGGATACGAGTTCTTC. It encodes CSAKYGYEFF. The genes are TRBV20-1 and TRBJ2-1; D not certain. This CDR3 spans 10 amino acids. Germline V CDR1 and CDR2: DFQATT, SNEGSKA (reference sequence). With 6 bases removed from V and 14 bases from J, the gap between germline ends came to 14 bases.

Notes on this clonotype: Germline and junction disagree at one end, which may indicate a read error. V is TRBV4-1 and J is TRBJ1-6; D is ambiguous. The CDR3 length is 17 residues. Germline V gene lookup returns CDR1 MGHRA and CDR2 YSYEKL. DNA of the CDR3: TGCGCCAGCAGCCAAGATGGGTCAAGCTCCGATAATTCACCCCTCCACTTT. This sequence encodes CASSQDGSSSDNSPLHF.

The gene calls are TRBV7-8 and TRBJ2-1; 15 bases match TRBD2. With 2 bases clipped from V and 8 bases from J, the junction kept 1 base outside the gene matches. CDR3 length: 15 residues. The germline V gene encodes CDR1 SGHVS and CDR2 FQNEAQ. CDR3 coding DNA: TGTGCCAGCAGCTTATGGACTAGCGGGGGGGATGAGCAGTTCTTC. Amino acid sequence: CASSLWTSGGDEQFF. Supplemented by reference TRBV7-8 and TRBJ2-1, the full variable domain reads GAGVSQSPRYKVAKRGQDVALRCDPISGHVSLFWYQQALGQGPEFLTYFQNEAQLDKSGLPSDRFFAERPEGSVSTLKIQRTQQEDSAVYLCASSLWTSGGDEQFFGPGTRLTVL.

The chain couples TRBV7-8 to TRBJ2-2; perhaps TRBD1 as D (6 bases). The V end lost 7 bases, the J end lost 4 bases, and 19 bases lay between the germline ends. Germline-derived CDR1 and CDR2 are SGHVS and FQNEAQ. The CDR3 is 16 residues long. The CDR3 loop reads CASNRVSSISTGELFF. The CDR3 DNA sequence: TGTGCCAGCAACAGGGTGTCATCTATTAGCACCGGGGAGCTGTTTTTT.

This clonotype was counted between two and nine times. The DNA for the CDR3 is TGCAGCGTTGAAAAGAGGGGAGGAGGCTACACCTTC. Amino acids: CSVEKRGGGYTF. The chain combines TRBV29-1 with TRBJ1-2; D perhaps matches TRBD1 (5 bases). The germline V and J ends were trimmed by 2 bases and 8 bases, with 12 bases remaining between them. The CDR3 is 12 amino acids. Germline assignment: CDR1 SQVTM and CDR2 ANQGSEA.

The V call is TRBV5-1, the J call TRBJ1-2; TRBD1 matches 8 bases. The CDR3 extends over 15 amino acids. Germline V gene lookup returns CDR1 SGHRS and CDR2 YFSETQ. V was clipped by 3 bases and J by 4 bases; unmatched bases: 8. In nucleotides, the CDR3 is TGCGCCAGCAGCTCGGGGGACAGGTTGAGCTATGGCTACACCTTC. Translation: CASSSGDRLSYGYTF. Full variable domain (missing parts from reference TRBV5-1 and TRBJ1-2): KAGVTQTPRYLIKTRGQQVTLSCSPISGHRSVSWYQQTPGQGLQFLFEYFSETQRNKGNFPGRFSGRQFSNSRSEMNVSTLELGDSALYLCASSSGDRLSYGYTFGSGTRLTVV.

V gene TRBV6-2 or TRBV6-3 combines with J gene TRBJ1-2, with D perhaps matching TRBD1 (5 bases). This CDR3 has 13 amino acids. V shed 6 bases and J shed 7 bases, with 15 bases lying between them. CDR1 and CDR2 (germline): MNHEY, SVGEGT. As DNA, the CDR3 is TGTGCCAGCAGCCCCACAGGTGTGAGTGGCTACACCTTC. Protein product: CASSPTGVSGYTF.

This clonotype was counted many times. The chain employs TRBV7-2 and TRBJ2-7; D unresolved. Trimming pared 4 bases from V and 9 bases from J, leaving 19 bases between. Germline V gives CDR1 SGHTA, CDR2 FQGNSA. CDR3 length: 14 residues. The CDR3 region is CASSSRAQLTGQYF. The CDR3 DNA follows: TGTGCCAGCAGCTCCCGGGCACAACTAACTGGGCAGTACTTC. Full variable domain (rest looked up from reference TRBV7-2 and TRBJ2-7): GAGVSQSPSNKVTEKGKDVELRCDPISGHTALYWYRQSLGQGLEFLIYFQGNSAPDKSGLPSDRFSAERTGGSVSTLTIQRTQQEDSAVYLCASSSRAQLTGQYFGPGTRLTVT.

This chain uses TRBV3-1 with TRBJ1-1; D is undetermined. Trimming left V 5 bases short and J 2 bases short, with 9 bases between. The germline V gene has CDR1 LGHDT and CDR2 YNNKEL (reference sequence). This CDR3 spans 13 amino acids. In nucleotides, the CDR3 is TGTGCCAGCAGCGCCACAACAAACACTGAAGCTTTCTTT. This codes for CASSATTNTEAFF.

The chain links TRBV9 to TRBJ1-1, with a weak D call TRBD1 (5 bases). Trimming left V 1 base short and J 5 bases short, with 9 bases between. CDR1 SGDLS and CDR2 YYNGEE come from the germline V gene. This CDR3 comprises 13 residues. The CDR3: CASSVSGWTEAFF. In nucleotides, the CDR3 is TGTGCCAGCAGCGTATCAGGGTGGACTGAAGCTTTCTTT.

CDR3 sequence (DNA): TGCGAGGCGGGGGGAGAGACCCAGTACTTC. This encodes CEAGGETQYF. The chain links TRBV5-1 to TRBJ2-5; TRBD2 matches 8 bases. The CDR3 has 10 amino acids. The V gene's germline CDR1 is SGHRS and CDR2 YFSETQ.

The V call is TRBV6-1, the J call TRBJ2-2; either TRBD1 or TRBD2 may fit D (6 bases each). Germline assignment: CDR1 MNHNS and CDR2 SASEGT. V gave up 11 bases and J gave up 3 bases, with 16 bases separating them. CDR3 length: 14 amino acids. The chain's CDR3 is CAARPGEDTGELFF. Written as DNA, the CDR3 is TGTGCCGCCCGTCCAGGGGAGGACACCGGGGAGCTGTTTTTT.

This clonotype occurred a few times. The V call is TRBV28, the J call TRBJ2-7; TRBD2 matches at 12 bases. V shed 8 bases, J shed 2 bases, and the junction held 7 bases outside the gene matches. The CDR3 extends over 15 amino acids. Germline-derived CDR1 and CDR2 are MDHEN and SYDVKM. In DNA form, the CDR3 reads TGTGCCAGCGTCGACGGGACTAGCGGGCCCTACGAGCAGTACTTC. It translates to CASVDGTSGPYEQYF.

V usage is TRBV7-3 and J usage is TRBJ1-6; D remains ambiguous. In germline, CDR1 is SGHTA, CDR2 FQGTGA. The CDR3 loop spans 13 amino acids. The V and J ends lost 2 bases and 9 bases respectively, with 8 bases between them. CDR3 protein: CASSLLQFSPLHF. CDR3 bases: TGTGCCAGCAGCTTACTTCAGTTTTCACCCCTCCACTTT.

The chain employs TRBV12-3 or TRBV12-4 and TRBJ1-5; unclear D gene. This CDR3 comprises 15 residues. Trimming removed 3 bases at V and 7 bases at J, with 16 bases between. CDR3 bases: TGTGCCAGCAGTTTCGGTTTGGGCAGTGGGCAGCCCCAGCATTTT. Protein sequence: CASSFGLGSGQPQHF.

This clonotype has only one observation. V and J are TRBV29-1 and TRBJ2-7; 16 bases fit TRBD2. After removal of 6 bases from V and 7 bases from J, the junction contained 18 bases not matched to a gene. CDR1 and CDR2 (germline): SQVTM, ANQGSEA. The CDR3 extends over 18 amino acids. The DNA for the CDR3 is TGCAGCGTCGCCCCGGGACTAGCGGGAGGGCCTCTTTTTGGAGAGCAGTACTTC. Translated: CSVAPGLAGGPLFGEQYF.

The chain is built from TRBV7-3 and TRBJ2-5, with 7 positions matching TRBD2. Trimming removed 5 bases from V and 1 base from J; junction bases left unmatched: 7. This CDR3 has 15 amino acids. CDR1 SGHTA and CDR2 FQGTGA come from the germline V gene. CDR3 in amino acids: CASSVLGGGQETQYF. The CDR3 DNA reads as TGTGCCAGCAGCGTATTGGGGGGGGGCCAAGAGACCCAGTACTTC.

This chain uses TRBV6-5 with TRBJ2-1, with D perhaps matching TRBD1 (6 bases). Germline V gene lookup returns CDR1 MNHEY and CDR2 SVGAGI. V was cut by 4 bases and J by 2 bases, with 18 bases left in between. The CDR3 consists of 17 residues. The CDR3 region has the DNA TGTGCCAGCAGTTCTACAACTACCGGGACAACCTACAATGAGCAGTTCTTC. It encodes CASSSTTTGTTYNEQFF.

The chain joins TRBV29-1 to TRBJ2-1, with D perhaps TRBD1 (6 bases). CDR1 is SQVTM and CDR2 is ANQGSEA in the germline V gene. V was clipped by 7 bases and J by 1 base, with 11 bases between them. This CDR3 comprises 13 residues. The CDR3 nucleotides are TGCAGCGGAACTACAGGGTCCTACAATGAGCAGTTCTTC. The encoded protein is CSGTTGSYNEQFF.

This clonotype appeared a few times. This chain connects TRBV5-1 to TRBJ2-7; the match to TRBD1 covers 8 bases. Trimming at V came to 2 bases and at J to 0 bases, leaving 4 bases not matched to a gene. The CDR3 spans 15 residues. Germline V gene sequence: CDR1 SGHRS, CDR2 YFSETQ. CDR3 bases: TGCGCCAGCAGCTTTCGGACAGGGAGCTCCTACGAGCAGTACTTC. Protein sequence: CASSFRTGSSYEQYF.

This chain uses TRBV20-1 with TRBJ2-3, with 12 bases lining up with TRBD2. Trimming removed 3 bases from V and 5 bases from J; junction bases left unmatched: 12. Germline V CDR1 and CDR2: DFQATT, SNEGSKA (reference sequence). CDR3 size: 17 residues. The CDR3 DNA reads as TGCAGTGCTAGGAAAATGGCGACTAGCGGGAGATTAGATACGCAGTATTTT. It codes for CSARKMATSGRLDTQYF.